Listed below are T cell receptor beta chains from one sample, sequenced in a study of Tregs in tolerant kidney transplant recipients. Sequencing was performed with immunoSEQ multiplex PCR; in TCRdb, only in-frame clones are kept and a portion is missing. The sample carries over 50,000 clones, around 88% recorded once. Sequencing was performed on CD4+ T cells from blood. The receptors here all came from a human donor in good health. The CDR3 runs from the conserved cysteine through the conserved F or W. The order of the fields is clone size, J gene, V gene, D gene, CDR3 DNA, CDR3 protein. A D gene is named only where the DNA matches it firmly. Part of the rows lack a size; the others show once, few, many or a class for expanded clones.

clone_size: -; j_call: TRBJ2-5; v_call: TRBV2; d_call: TRBD2; cdr3_nt: TGTGCCAGCAAGGGACTAGCGGGGTTTCAAGAGACCCAGTACTTC; cdr3_aa: CASKGLAGFQETQYF
clone_size: -; j_call: TRBJ1-2; v_call: TRBV18; d_call: -; cdr3_nt: TGTGCCAGCTCACCACCGTATAGGACTGTCGGGGGCTACACCTTC; cdr3_aa: CASSPPYRTVGGYTF
clone_size: -; j_call: TRBJ2-1; v_call: TRBV7-3; d_call: TRBD2; cdr3_nt: TGTGCCAGCAGCTTCCGAGGTAGCGGGCGCTACAATGAGCAGTTCTTC; cdr3_aa: CASSFRGSGRYNEQFF
clone_size: -; j_call: TRBJ2-3; v_call: TRBV5-1; d_call: -; cdr3_nt: TGCGCCAGCTTTCATTTGGGTGCCACAGATACGCAGTATTTT; cdr3_aa: CASFHLGATDTQYF
clone_size: -; j_call: TRBJ1-5; v_call: TRBV19; d_call: -; cdr3_nt: TGTGCCAGTAGCCTCAAATGGGGGAGGGAGCAGCCCCAGCATTTT; cdr3_aa: CASSLKWGREQPQHF
clone_size: -; j_call: TRBJ1-2; v_call: TRBV25-1; d_call: -; cdr3_nt: TGTGCCAGCAGTGGAGGTAGCTTTTACTATGGCTACACCTTC; cdr3_aa: CASSGGSFYYGYTF
clone_size: -; j_call: TRBJ1-5; v_call: TRBV9; d_call: TRBD1; cdr3_nt: TGTGCCAGCAGCAAGGGGGACAGGGGGACTAGCAATCAGCCCCAGCATTTT; cdr3_aa: CASSKGDRGTSNQPQHF
clone_size: -; j_call: TRBJ1-1; v_call: TRBV2; d_call: -; cdr3_nt: TGTGCCAGTCTACCCCAGGGTGGTGGGAGAGCTTTCTTT; cdr3_aa: CASLPQGGGRAFF
clone_size: -; j_call: TRBJ1-2; v_call: TRBV9; d_call: -; cdr3_nt: TGTGCCAGCAGCACCGCGGGGGGCTATGGCTACACCTTC; cdr3_aa: CASSTAGGYGYTF
clone_size: -; j_call: TRBJ1-1; v_call: TRBV19; d_call: -; cdr3_nt: TGTGCCAGTAGAAGAGGGATATCAGTGAACACTGAAGCTTTCTTT; cdr3_aa: CASRRGISVNTEAFF
clone_size: once; j_call: TRBJ2-1; v_call: TRBV5-1; d_call: TRBD2; cdr3_nt: TGCGCCAGCAGCTTGGGGAGCGGGGGAGGAAACAATGAGCAGTTCTTC; cdr3_aa: CASSLGSGGGNNEQFF
clone_size: -; j_call: TRBJ2-3; v_call: TRBV11-3; d_call: -; cdr3_nt: TGTGCCAGCAGCCACGGGGTAGTCGGGAGAATTAGCACAGATACGCAGTATTTT; cdr3_aa: CASSHGVVGRISTDTQYF
clone_size: -; j_call: TRBJ2-7; v_call: TRBV29-1; d_call: TRBD1; cdr3_nt: TGCAGCGTTGAAGATGAAGGGACAGGGCGTAATTACGAGCAGTACTTC; cdr3_aa: CSVEDEGTGRNYEQYF
clone_size: few; j_call: TRBJ1-6; v_call: TRBV19; d_call: -; cdr3_nt: TGTGCCAGTAGTATGCCCGGGAAGGGTATTCTATCCCTCCACTTT; cdr3_aa: CASSMPGKGILSLHF
clone_size: -; j_call: TRBJ1-2; v_call: TRBV7-2; d_call: -; cdr3_nt: TGTGCCAGCAGCTTATTATTCTCTCCTTTTAGCGATGGCTACACCTTC; cdr3_aa: CASSLLFSPFSDGYTF
clone_size: -; j_call: TRBJ2-2; v_call: TRBV19; d_call: TRBD1; cdr3_nt: TGTGCCAGTAGTGGTGGGACAGGGAGCACCGGGGAGCTGTTTTTT; cdr3_aa: CASSGGTGSTGELFF
clone_size: -; j_call: TRBJ2-7; v_call: TRBV7-6; d_call: TRBD2; cdr3_nt: TGTGCCAGCAGCTTAGCTAGAGCGGGGGGGTCCTACGAGCAGTACTTC; cdr3_aa: CASSLARAGGSYEQYF
clone_size: -; j_call: TRBJ1-4; v_call: TRBV7-9; d_call: -; cdr3_nt: TGTGCCAGCAGCTTGCTAGTACAAGAAAAACTGTTTTTT; cdr3_aa: CASSLLVQEKLFF
clone_size: -; j_call: TRBJ2-7; v_call: TRBV18; d_call: TRBD1; cdr3_nt: TGTGCCAGCTCACTAAGGACAGGGGGCGGGCAGTACTTC; cdr3_aa: CASSLRTGGGQYF
clone_size: -; j_call: TRBJ2-7; v_call: TRBV2; d_call: -; cdr3_nt: TGTGCCAGCCTCGATCTCTACGAGCAGTACTTC; cdr3_aa: CASLDLYEQYF
clone_size: -; j_call: TRBJ1-1; v_call: TRBV29-1; d_call: TRBD1; cdr3_nt: TGCAGCGGGGGACAGGGACAAAACACTGAAGCTTTCTTT; cdr3_aa: CSGGQGQNTEAFF
clone_size: -; j_call: TRBJ2-3; v_call: TRBV5-4; d_call: TRBD1; cdr3_nt: TGTGCCAGCAGTAGGGACAGGGAGGATACGCAGTATTTT; cdr3_aa: CASSRDREDTQYF
clone_size: -; j_call: TRBJ1-2; v_call: TRBV6-1; d_call: TRBD1; cdr3_nt: TGTGCCAGCAGTGAACTTCCAGGACAGGGGGCTAACTATGGCTACACCTTC; cdr3_aa: CASSELPGQGANYGYTF
clone_size: -; j_call: TRBJ1-1; v_call: TRBV12-5; d_call: -; cdr3_nt: TGTGCTAGTGTCCCTGGGCTGAACACTGAAGCTTTCTTT; cdr3_aa: CASVPGLNTEAFF
clone_size: -; j_call: TRBJ1-5; v_call: TRBV4-2; d_call: -; cdr3_nt: TGTGCCAGCAGCCAAGCTCCGGAGGATCAGCCCCAGCATTTT; cdr3_aa: CASSQAPEDQPQHF
clone_size: -; j_call: TRBJ2-3; v_call: TRBV6-5; d_call: -; cdr3_nt: TGTGCCAGCAGCGGGGCCCCCGTCGATACGCAGTATTTT; cdr3_aa: CASSGAPVDTQYF
clone_size: -; j_call: TRBJ1-2; v_call: TRBV11-3; d_call: -; cdr3_nt: TGTGCCAGCAGCTTTGCTGGTGGCTACACCTTC; cdr3_aa: CASSFAGGYTF
clone_size: few; j_call: TRBJ1-2; v_call: TRBV19; d_call: TRBD1; cdr3_nt: TGTGCCAGTAGTCGGGACAGGGGCGATGGCTACACCTTC; cdr3_aa: CASSRDRGDGYTF
clone_size: -; j_call: TRBJ1-5; v_call: TRBV4-2; d_call: TRBD1; cdr3_nt: TGTGCCAGCAGGCAGACAGGGGGCGGCAATCAGCCCCAGCATTTT; cdr3_aa: CASRQTGGGNQPQHF